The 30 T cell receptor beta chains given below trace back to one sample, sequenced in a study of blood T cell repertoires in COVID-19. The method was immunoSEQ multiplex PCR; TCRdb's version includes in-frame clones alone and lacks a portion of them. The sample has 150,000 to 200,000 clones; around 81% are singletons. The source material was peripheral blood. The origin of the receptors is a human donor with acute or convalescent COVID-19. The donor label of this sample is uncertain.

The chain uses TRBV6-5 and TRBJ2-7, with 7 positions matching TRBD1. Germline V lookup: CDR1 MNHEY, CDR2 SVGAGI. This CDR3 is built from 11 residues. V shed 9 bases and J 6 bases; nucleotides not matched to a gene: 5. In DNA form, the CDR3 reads TGTGCCAGACAGGGGAACGGCGAGCAGTACTTC. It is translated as CARQGNGEQYF.

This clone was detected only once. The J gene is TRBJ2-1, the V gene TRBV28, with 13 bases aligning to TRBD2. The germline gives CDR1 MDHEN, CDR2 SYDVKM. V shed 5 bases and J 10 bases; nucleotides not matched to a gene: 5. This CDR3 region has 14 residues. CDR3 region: CASSKGLAGSEQFF. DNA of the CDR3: TGTGCCAGCAGTAAGGGACTAGCGGGAAGCGAGCAGTTCTTC. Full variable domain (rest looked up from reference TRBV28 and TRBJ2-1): DVKVTQSSRYLVKRTGEKVFLECVQDMDHENMFWYRQDPGLGLRLIYFSYDVKMKEKGDIPEGYSVSREKKERFSLILESASTNQTSMYLCASSKGLAGSEQFFGPGTRLTVL.

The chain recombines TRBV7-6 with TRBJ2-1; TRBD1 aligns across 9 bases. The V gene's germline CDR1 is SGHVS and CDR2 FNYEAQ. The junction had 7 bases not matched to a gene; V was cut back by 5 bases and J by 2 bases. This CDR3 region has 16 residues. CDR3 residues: CASSHRTGAAYNEQFF. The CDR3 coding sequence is TGTGCCAGCAGCCACCGGACAGGGGCAGCCTACAATGAGCAGTTCTTC.

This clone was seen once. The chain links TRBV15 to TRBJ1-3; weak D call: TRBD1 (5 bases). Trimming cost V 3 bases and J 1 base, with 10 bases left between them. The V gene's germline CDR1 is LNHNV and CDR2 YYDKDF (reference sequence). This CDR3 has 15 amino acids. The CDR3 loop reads CATSRLGTSGNTIYF. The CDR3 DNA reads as TGTGCCACCAGCAGGCTTGGGACTTCTGGAAACACCATATATTTT.

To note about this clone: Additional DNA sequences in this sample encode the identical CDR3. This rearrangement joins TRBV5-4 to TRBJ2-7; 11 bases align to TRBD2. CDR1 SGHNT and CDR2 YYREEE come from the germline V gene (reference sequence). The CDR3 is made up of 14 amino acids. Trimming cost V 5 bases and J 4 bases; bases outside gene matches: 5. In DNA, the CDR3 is TGTGCCAGCAGGGGGGGACTAGCGGAGTACGAGCAGTACTTC. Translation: CASRGGLAEYEQYF.

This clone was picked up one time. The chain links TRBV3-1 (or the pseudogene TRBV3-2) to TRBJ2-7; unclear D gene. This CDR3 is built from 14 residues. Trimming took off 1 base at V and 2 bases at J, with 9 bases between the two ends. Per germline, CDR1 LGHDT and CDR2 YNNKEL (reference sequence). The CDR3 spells CASSQGPGPYEQYF. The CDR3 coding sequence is TGTGCCAGCAGCCAAGGGCCAGGTCCCTACGAGCAGTACTTC.

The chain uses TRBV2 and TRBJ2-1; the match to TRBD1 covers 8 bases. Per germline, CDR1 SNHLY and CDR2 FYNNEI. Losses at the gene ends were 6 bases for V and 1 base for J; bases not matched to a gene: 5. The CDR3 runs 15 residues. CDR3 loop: CASRGQDGSYNEQFF. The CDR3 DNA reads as TGTGCCAGCAGGGGACAGGATGGATCCTACAATGAGCAGTTCTTC.

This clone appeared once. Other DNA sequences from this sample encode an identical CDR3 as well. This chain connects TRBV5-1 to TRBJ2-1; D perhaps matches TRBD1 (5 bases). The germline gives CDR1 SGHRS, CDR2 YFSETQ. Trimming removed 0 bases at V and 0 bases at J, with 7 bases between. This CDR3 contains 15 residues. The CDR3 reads CASSLEQGSYNEQFF. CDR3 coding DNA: TGCGCCAGCAGCTTGGAGCAGGGCTCCTACAATGAGCAGTTCTTC.

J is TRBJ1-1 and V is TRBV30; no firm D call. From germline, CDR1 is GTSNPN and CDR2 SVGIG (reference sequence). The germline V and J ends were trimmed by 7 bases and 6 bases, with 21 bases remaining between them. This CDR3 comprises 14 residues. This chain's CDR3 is CALRLSLLSSEAFF. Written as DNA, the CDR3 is TGTGCCTTGCGTTTGAGCCTACTATCTTCTGAAGCTTTCTTT.

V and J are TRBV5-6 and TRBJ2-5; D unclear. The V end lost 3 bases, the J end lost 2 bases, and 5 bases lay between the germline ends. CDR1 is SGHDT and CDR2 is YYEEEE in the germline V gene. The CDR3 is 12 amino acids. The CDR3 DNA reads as TGTGCCAGCAGCTCCCGTCAAGAGACCCAGTACTTC. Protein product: CASSSRQETQYF.

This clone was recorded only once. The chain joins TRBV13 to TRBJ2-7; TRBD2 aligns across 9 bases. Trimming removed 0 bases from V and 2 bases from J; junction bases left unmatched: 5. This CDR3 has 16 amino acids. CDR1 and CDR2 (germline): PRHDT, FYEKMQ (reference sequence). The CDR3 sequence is CASSLGASGDTYEQYF. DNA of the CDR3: TGTGCCAGCAGCTTAGGGGCTAGCGGGGACACCTACGAGCAGTACTTC.

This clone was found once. CDR3 bases: TGTGCCAGCAGCGTAACGGACAGCCTCTCTGGAAACACCATATATTTT. Its translation: CASSVTDSLSGNTIYF. The V gene is TRBV9, the J gene TRBJ1-3, with TRBD1 as a possible D gene (6 bases). Germline V gene data show CDR1 as SGDLS and CDR2 as YYNGEE. Trimming took off 1 base at V and 0 bases at J, with 11 bases between the two ends. There are 16 residues in the CDR3. Looking up the rest from reference TRBV9 and TRBJ1-3 gives the full variable domain: DSGVTQTPKHLITATGQRVTLRCSPRSGDLSVYWYQQSLDQGLQFLIQYYNGEERAKGNILERFSAQQFPDLHSELNLSSLELGDSALYFCASSVTDSLSGNTIYFGEGSWLTVV.

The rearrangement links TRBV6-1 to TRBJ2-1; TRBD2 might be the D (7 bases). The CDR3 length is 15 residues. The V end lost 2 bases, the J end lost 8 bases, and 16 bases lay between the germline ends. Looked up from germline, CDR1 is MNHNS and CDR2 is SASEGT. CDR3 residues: CASSEPRGRIHEQFF. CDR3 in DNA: TGTGCCAGCAGTGAACCGCGGGGGCGCATCCATGAGCAGTTCTTC.

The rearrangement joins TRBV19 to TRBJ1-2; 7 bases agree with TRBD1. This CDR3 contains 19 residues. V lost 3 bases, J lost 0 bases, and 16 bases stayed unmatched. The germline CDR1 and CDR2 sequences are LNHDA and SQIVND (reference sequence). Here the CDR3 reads CASSIQGVTLSITNYGYTF. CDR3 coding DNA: TGTGCCAGTAGTATCCAGGGGGTGACGTTATCGATTACTAACTATGGCTACACCTTC.

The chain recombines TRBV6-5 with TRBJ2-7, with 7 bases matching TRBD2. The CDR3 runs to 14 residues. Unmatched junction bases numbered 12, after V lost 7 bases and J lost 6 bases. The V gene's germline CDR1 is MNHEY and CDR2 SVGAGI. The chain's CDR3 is CASTTGGGNSEQYF. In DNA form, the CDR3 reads TGTGCCAGCACCACCGGGGGAGGGAACTCCGAGCAGTACTTC.

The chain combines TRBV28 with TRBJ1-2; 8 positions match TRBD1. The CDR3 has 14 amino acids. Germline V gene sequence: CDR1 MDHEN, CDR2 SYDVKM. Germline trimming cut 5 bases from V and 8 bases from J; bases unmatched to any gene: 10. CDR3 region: CASSPTDRARGYTF. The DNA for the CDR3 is TGTGCCAGCAGTCCCACGGACAGGGCAAGAGGCTACACCTTC.

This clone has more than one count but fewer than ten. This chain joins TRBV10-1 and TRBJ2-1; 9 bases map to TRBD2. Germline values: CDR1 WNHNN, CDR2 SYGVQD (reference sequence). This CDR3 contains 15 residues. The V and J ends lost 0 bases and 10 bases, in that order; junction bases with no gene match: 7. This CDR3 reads CASSESGGGAREQFF. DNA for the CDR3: TGCGCCAGCAGTGAGTCGGGCGGGGGGGCCCGAGAGCAGTTCTTC.

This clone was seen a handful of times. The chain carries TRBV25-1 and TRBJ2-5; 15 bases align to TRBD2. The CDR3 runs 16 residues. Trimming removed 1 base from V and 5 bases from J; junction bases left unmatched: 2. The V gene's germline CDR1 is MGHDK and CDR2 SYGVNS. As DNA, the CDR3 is TGTGCCAGCAGTGAATTGGGACTAGCGGGAGGTGAGACCCAGTACTTC. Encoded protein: CASSELGLAGGETQYF.

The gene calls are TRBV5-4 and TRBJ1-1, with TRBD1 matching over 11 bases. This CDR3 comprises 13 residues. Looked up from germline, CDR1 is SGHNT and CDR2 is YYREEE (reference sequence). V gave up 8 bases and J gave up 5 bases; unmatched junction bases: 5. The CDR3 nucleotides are TGTGCCAGTGTCCGGGACAGGGGGACTGAAGCTTTCTTT. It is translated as CASVRDRGTEAFF.

In DNA, the CDR3 is TGTGCCAGCAGAGGACAGAGCAATCAGCCCCAGCATTTT. This encodes CASRGQSNQPQHF. The V call is TRBV7-2, the J call TRBJ1-5; D is possibly TRBD1 (6 bases). Germline values: CDR1 SGHTA, CDR2 FQGNSA. The ends were cut back, 6 bases at V and 1 base at J, with 7 bases in the middle. This CDR3 is built from 13 residues.

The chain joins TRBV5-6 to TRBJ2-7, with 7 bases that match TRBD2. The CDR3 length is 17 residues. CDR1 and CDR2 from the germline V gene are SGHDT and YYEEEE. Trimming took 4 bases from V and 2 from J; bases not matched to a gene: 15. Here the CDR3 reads CASSLRRGGRGTYEQYF. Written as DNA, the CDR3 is TGTGCCAGCAGCCTTCGTCGGGGAGGGAGAGGGACCTACGAGCAGTACTTC. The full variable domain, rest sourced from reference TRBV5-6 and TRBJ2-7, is DAGVTQSPTHLIKTRGQQVTLRCSPKSGHDTVSWYQQALGQGPQFIFQYYEEEERQRGNFPDRFSGHQFPNYSSELNVNALLLGDSALYLCASSLRRGGRGTYEQYFGPGTRLTVT.

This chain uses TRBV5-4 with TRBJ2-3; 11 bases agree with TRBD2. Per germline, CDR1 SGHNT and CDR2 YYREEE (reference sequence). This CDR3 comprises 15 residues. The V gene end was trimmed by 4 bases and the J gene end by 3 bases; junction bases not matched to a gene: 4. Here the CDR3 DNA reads TGTGCCAGCAGCAGCCGGACTAGCGGGACAGATACGCAGTATTTT. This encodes CASSSRTSGTDTQYF.

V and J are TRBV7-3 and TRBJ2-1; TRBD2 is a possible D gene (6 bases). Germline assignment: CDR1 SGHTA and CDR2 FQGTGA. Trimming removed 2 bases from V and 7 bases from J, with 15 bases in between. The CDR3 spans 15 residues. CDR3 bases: TGTGCCAGCAGCTTATCACAACTAGCTCAGAATGAGCAGTTCTTC. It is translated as CASSLSQLAQNEQFF.

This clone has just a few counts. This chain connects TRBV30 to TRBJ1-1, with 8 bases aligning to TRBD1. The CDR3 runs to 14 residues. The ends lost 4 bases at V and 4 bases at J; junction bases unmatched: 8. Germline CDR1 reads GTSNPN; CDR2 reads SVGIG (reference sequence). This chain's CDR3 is CAWTGGDYFTEAFF. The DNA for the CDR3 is TGTGCCTGGACAGGGGGCGATTATTTCACTGAAGCTTTCTTT.

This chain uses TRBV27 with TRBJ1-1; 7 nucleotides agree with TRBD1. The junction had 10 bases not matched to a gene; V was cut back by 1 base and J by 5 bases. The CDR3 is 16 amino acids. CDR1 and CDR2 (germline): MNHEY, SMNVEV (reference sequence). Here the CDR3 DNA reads TGTGCCAGCAGTTTATTGGGCAGGGGGGAAAGAACTGAAGCTTTCTTT. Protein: CASSLLGRGERTEAFF.

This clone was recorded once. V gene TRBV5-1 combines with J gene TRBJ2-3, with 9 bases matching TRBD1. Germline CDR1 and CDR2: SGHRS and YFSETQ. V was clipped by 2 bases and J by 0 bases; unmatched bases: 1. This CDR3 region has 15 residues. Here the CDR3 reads CASSFTGGSTDTQYF. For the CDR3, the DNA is TGCGCCAGCAGCTTTACAGGGGGCAGCACAGATACGCAGTATTTT.

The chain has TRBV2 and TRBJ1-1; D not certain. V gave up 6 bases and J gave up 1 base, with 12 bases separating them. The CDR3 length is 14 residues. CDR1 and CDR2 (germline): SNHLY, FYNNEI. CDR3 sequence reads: CASREEEGNTEAFF. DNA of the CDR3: TGTGCCAGCAGAGAGGAGGAGGGGAACACTGAAGCTTTCTTT.

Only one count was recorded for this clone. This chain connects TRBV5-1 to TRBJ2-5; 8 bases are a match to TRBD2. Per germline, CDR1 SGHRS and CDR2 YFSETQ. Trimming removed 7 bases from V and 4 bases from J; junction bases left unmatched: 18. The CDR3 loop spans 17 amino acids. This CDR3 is CASSNLRREDTLETQYF. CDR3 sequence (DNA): TGCGCCAGCTCCAATTTGAGGCGGGAGGACACCCTAGAGACCCAGTACTTC.

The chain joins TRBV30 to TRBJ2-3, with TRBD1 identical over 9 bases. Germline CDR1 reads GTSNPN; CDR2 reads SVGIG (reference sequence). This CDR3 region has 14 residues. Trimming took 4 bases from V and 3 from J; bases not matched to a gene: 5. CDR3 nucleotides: TGTGCCTGGAAGGACAGGGGAAGTACAGATACGCAGTATTTT. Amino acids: CAWKDRGSTDTQYF.

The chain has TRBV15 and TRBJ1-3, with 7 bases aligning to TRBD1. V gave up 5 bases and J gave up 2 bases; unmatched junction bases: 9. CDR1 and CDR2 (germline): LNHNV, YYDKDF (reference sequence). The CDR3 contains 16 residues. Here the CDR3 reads CATSYRQGVPGNTIYF. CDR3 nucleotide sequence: TGTGCCACCAGCTACCGACAGGGCGTTCCTGGAAACACCATATATTTT.